These T cell receptor beta chains were read from a single sample in a study of early T cells in non-severe SARS-CoV-2 infection. TCRdb re-derived calls from the 5' RACE reads in MiXCR, one entry per CDR3 protein. The repertoire consists of tens of thousands of distinct CDR3 sequences, with 10% to 12% occurring once and the leading ten covering about 12%. Sequencing was performed on whole blood, taken at baseline. The receptors shown here come from an adult who was a healthcare worker with PCR-confirmed SARS-CoV-2 infection or an uninfected control (not recorded which). Each CDR3 is given with its conserved first and last residue. D genes are given only for firm matches. For some rows the clone size is stated as once, few or many, or as a class when expanded; others skip it.

clone size,D gene,V gene,J gene,CDR3 DNA,CDR3 protein
few,NA,TRBV20-1,TRBJ2-3,TGCAGTGCTAGGGCCGGGTCGGGGGATACGCAGTATTTT,CSARAGSGDTQYF
NA,TRBD2,TRBV6-2/TRBV6-3,TRBJ2-1,TGTGCCAGTGGATGGGGGGGGATTACCAATGAGCAGTTCTTC,CASGWGGITNEQFF
few,TRBD2,TRBV5-1,TRBJ2-5,TGCGCCAGCAGCTTAACCGGGACTAGTGAAAGGGAGACCCAGTACTTC,CASSLTGTSERETQYF
few,TRBD2,TRBV6-4,TRBJ2-1,TGTGCCAGCAGTACTAGCGGGGGGGCCGTAAATGAGCAGTTCTTC,CASSTSGGAVNEQFF
few,TRBD1,TRBV7-2,TRBJ1-1,TGTGCCAGCAGCCCCAGGACAGGTGAGACTGAAGCTTTCTTT,CASSPRTGETEAFF
many,NA,TRBV5-1,TRBJ2-7,TGCGCCAGCAGCTTATCCTCGTCGGGGGCCGCCTACGAGCAGTACTTC,CASSLSSSGAAYEQYF
few,TRBD1,TRBV6-1,TRBJ1-1,TGTGCCAGCAGTGAAAAAAGACAGGGTTTAGGGACTGAAGCTTTCTTT,CASSEKRQGLGTEAFF
NA,TRBD2,TRBV7-9,TRBJ2-3,TGTGCCAGCAGACCGGGACTAGCGGCTAGCACAGATACGCAGTATTTT,CASRPGLAASTDTQYF
many,NA,TRBV20-1,TRBJ1-1,TGCAGTGCTAGACTGGGTTGGGGGCAGATGAACACTGAAGCTTTCTTT,CSARLGWGQMNTEAFF
many,NA,TRBV6-1,TRBJ2-4,TGTGCCAGCAGTGGATACAGGGTGACGGCCAAAAACATTCAGTACTTC,CASSGYRVTAKNIQYF
many,NA,TRBV20-1,TRBJ2-2,TGCAGTGCTAGAGAGTTGGGCGCCGGGGAGCTGTTTTTT,CSARELGAGELFF
few,NA,TRBV28,TRBJ2-3,TGTGCCAGCACCTCCAGGGTCACAGATACGCAGTATTTT,CASTSRVTDTQYF
many,NA,TRBV27,TRBJ2-7,TGTGCCAGCAGTCTCAACTCCGTAGTTGGGTACGAGCAGTACTTC,CASSLNSVVGYEQYF
few,NA,TRBV11-2,TRBJ2-7,TGTGCCAGCAGCTTGGGACACCGGCAGTACTTC,CASSLGHRQYF
few,NA,TRBV11-2,TRBJ1-1,TGTGCCAGCAGCTTTGGTCCCGTCGGTACTGAAGCTTTCTTT,CASSFGPVGTEAFF
NA,NA,TRBV2,TRBJ2-3,TGTGCCAACTCGGACCCGTACACAGATACGCAGTATTTT,CANSDPYTDTQYF
few,TRBD1,TRBV5-1,TRBJ1-3,TGCGCCAGCAGCTCATCCGGGACAGCGCCAGCTGGAAACACCATATATTTT,CASSSSGTAPAGNTIYF
few,NA,TRBV7-8,TRBJ1-4,TGTGCCAGCAGCCCGGGGGGGCGGACAAATGAAAAACTGTTTTTT,CASSPGGRTNEKLFF
few,TRBD2,TRBV5-5,TRBJ2-3,TGTGCCAGCAGCTCAAACCTAGCGGGGGGCTGGGATACGCAGTATTTT,CASSSNLAGGWDTQYF
NA,NA,TRBV27,TRBJ2-2,TGTGCCAGCAGCCCCCGCTGGTTGGGCACCGGGGAGCTGTTTTTT,CASSPRWLGTGELFF
few,TRBD1,TRBV5-1,TRBJ1-1,TGCGCCAGCACCCAACGGACAGGGATGAACACTGAAGCTTTCTTT,CASTQRTGMNTEAFF
NA,NA,TRBV5-1,TRBJ1-1,TGCGCCAGCAGCCAAGCCGGGACACGGAACACTGAAGCTTTCTTT,CASSQAGTRNTEAFF
NA,TRBD1,TRBV7-2,TRBJ1-1,TGTGCCAGCAGCTTTCGAGGTCCTAGGGGGCAAGCTTTCTTT,CASSFRGPRGQAFF
few,TRBD1,TRBV4-1,TRBJ1-2,TGCGCCAGCAGCCAAGCTAGTGGGGACAGAAACTATGGCTACACCTTC,CASSQASGDRNYGYTF
few,NA,TRBV6-5,TRBJ2-7,TGTGCCAGCAGTTCTCCGGGTTCCACCTACGAGCAGTACTTC,CASSSPGSTYEQYF
NA,NA,TRBV20-1,TRBJ1-2,TGCAGTCAAAATGGCTACACCTTC,CSQNGYTF
few,NA,TRBV29-1,TRBJ1-5,TGCAGCGTTGTGGAGGACAGAAATCAGCCCCAGCATTTT,CSVVEDRNQPQHF
many,NA,TRBV15,TRBJ1-1,TGTGCCACCAGCAGGAAGGGGGACACTGAAGCTTTCTTT,CATSRKGDTEAFF
NA,NA,TRBV10-3,TRBJ1-1,TGTGCCATCAGTGAGGGCAGTTTGACTGAAGCTTTCTTT,CAISEGSLTEAFF
many,NA,TRBV18,TRBJ1-4,TGTGCCAGCTCACCAGGGGCGGTAAATGAAAAACTGTTTTTT,CASSPGAVNEKLFF
many,TRBD1,TRBV7-8,TRBJ2-7,TGTGCCAGCAGACCGCCGGGACAGGGACCCTACGAGCAGTACTTC,CASRPPGQGPYEQYF
NA,NA,TRBV5-5,TRBJ1-3,TGTGCCAGCAGCTTGTCGTTGGTCCAATCGAGGTCTGGAAACACCATATATTTT,CASSLSLVQSRSGNTIYF
few,NA,TRBV5-6,TRBJ2-5,TGTGCCAGCAGCTTGGTTGGAAAGGGGTCTCAAGAGACCCAGTACTTC,CASSLVGKGSQETQYF
NA,NA,TRBV29-1,TRBJ1-3,TGCAGCGTTGACTCTGGAAACACCATATATTTT,CSVDSGNTIYF
NA,NA,TRBV2,TRBJ1-3,TGTGCCAGCTCGACAGTTGGAAACACCATATATTTT,CASSTVGNTIYF
NA,NA,TRBV9,TRBJ1-1,TGTGCCAGCAGCGAGACAGGCGCGAACACTGAAGCTTTCTTT,CASSETGANTEAFF
many,NA,TRBV9,TRBJ1-1,TGTGCCAGCAGCCCTTCGGCCGGGCAGACCGCTTTCTTT,CASSPSAGQTAFF
many,NA,TRBV9,TRBJ2-3,TGTGCCAGCAGCGTAGAAGGGGGAAGGGCCACAGATACGCAGTATTTT,CASSVEGGRATDTQYF
many,NA,TRBV12-5,TRBJ1-6,TGTGCTAGTGTCGACGGTTTGGGTAATTCACCCCTCCACTTT,CASVDGLGNSPLHF
few,TRBD1,TRBV6-2/TRBV6-3,TRBJ1-1,TGTGCCAGCAGTTACTCGATGGGACAGGGCTTCGCTTTCTTT,CASSYSMGQGFAFF
NA,TRBD1,TRBV3-1,TRBJ1-2,TGTGCCAGCAGCCAGAGTGGGACAGGGCTTTATGGCTACACCTTC,CASSQSGTGLYGYTF
many,NA,TRBV28,TRBJ2-7,TGTGCCAGCAATTTCCCCGGGACCACTACGATGCAGTACTTC,CASNFPGTTTMQYF
NA,NA,TRBV28,TRBJ2-3,TGTGCCAGCAGTTTCTTAAGCGGATCTAGCACAGATACGCAGTATTTT,CASSFLSGSSTDTQYF
few,NA,TRBV12-3/TRBV12-4,TRBJ2-5,TGTGCCAGCAGTCAGTCCAGGCGGGGGCCGCAAGAGACCCAGTACTTC,CASSQSRRGPQETQYF
NA,NA,TRBV20-1,TRBJ2-1,TGCAGTGCTAGTTATTCGGTCCCCTGGGGTGAGCAGTTCTTC,CSASYSVPWGEQFF
NA,TRBD1,TRBV11-2,TRBJ2-5,TGTGCCAGCAGCTTGACAGGGGGCCAGCAAGAGACCCAGTACTTC,CASSLTGGQQETQYF
NA,TRBD1,TRBV4-2,TRBJ2-6,TGTGCCAGCAGCCCCAAGATGACAGGGTATGGGGCCAACGTCCTGACTTTC,CASSPKMTGYGANVLTF
NA,NA,TRBV6-2/TRBV6-3,TRBJ1-2,TGTGCCAGCACACGGACAGCCTTGGAGGGTTATGGCTACACCTTC,CASTRTALEGYGYTF
many,NA,TRBV5-1,TRBJ2-7,TGCGCCAGCAGCTTGGAATGGCTATCCTACGAGCAGTACTTC,CASSLEWLSYEQYF
many,TRBD1,TRBV11-2,TRBJ2-7,TGTGCCAGCAGCATAAATCCGGGACAGAGCTACGAGCAGTACTTC,CASSINPGQSYEQYF
many,TRBD2,TRBV11-2,TRBJ2-1,TGTGCCAGCAGCTTAGTGACTAGCGGGGGGGCAGGGCCCTACAATGAGCAGTTCTTC,CASSLVTSGGAGPYNEQFF
many,NA,TRBV6-2/TRBV6-3,TRBJ1-5,TGTGCCAGCAGTTACGAAGGGATTGTGAATCAGCCCCAGCATTTT,CASSYEGIVNQPQHF
many,NA,TRBV16,TRBJ1-1,TGTGCCAGCCGAAGACTGGGCACTGAAGCTTTCTTT,CASRRLGTEAFF